The rows below give T cell receptor beta chains drawn from one sample of a study of cytomegalovirus exposure and HLA in healthy donors. Data came from immunoSEQ multiplex PCR; TCRdb stores just in-frame clones and leaves some out. In the table there are 150,000 to 200,000 clones, approximately 72% of which are singletons. Sequenced material: PBMCs. These receptors all come from a human donor in good health. The CDR3 runs from the conserved cysteine through the conserved F or W. The order of the fields is V gene, J gene, clone size, D gene, CDR3 protein, CDR3 DNA. D genes are given only for firm matches. Expanded clones are given a class, and other clones once, few, many or no size at all.

v_gene: TRBV5-1; j_gene: TRBJ2-7; abundance: NA; d_gene: NA; CDR3aa: CASRWGQGNDEQYF; CDR3nt: TGCGCCAGCAGATGGGGGCAGGGGAACGACGAGCAGTACTTC
v_gene: TRBV19; j_gene: TRBJ1-4; abundance: NA; d_gene: NA; CDR3aa: CASSTRGSRGEKLFF; CDR3nt: TGTGCCAGTAGTACTCGAGGGTCCAGAGGCGAAAAACTGTTTTTT
v_gene: TRBV7-2; j_gene: TRBJ2-3; abundance: NA; d_gene: NA; CDR3aa: CASSFGDLLSTDTQYF; CDR3nt: TGTGCCAGCAGCTTTGGGGACTTATTAAGCACAGATACGCAGTATTTT
v_gene: TRBV7-8; j_gene: TRBJ2-3; abundance: NA; d_gene: TRBD2; CDR3aa: CASSSPGTSGGWGTDTQYF; CDR3nt: TGTGCCAGCAGCTCCCCCGGGACTAGCGGGGGCTGGGGCACAGATACGCAGTATTTT
v_gene: TRBV27; j_gene: TRBJ2-1; abundance: NA; d_gene: NA; CDR3aa: CASSFGGSTYNEQFF; CDR3nt: TGTGCCAGCAGTTTCGGCGGATCCACCTACAATGAGCAGTTCTTC
v_gene: TRBV7-9; j_gene: TRBJ2-3; abundance: NA; d_gene: NA; CDR3aa: CASSYPGSTDTQYF; CDR3nt: TGTGCCAGCAGCTATCCCGGGAGCACAGATACGCAGTATTTT
v_gene: TRBV9; j_gene: TRBJ1-1; abundance: few; d_gene: NA; CDR3aa: CASSVSGNTEAFF; CDR3nt: TGTGCCAGCAGCGTTTCCGGGAACACTGAAGCTTTCTTT
v_gene: TRBV14; j_gene: TRBJ2-5; abundance: NA; d_gene: NA; CDR3aa: CASSLNRDGETQYF; CDR3nt: TGTGCCAGCAGCCTAAACAGGGACGGGGAGACCCAGTACTTC
v_gene: TRBV5-5; j_gene: TRBJ2-5; abundance: few; d_gene: TRBD1; CDR3aa: CASSLQGASETQYF; CDR3nt: TGTGCCAGCAGCTTACAGGGGGCTTCGGAGACCCAGTACTTC
v_gene: TRBV15; j_gene: TRBJ1-5; abundance: NA; d_gene: NA; CDR3aa: CATSRAMSQPQHF; CDR3nt: TGTGCCACCAGCAGAGCGATGAGTCAGCCCCAGCATTTT
v_gene: TRBV2; j_gene: TRBJ1-1; abundance: NA; d_gene: TRBD1; CDR3aa: CASSVRTGNTEAFF; CDR3nt: TGTGCCAGCAGTGTTAGGACAGGGAATACTGAAGCTTTCTTT
v_gene: TRBV30; j_gene: TRBJ1-3; abundance: NA; d_gene: NA; CDR3aa: CAWSVQVSGNTIYF; CDR3nt: TGTGCCTGGAGTGTACAGGTCTCTGGAAACACCATATATTTT
v_gene: TRBV5-1; j_gene: TRBJ1-3; abundance: NA; d_gene: NA; CDR3aa: CASSLVGRGAGNTIYF; CDR3nt: TGCGCCAGCAGCTTGGTGGGGCGGGGAGCTGGAAACACCATATATTTT
v_gene: TRBV4-3; j_gene: TRBJ1-3; abundance: NA; d_gene: NA; CDR3aa: CASSQGSGDGNTIYF; CDR3nt: TGCGCCAGCAGCCAAGGCTCAGGGGACGGAAACACCATATATTTT
v_gene: TRBV7-9; j_gene: TRBJ2-3; abundance: NA; d_gene: NA; CDR3aa: CASSFTRAQDTQYF; CDR3nt: TGTGCCAGCAGCTTTACGAGGGCCCAGGATACGCAGTATTTT
v_gene: TRBV5-1; j_gene: TRBJ2-2; abundance: NA; d_gene: TRBD1; CDR3aa: CASSSTGGSTGELFF; CDR3nt: TGCGCCAGCAGCTCGACAGGGGGCTCCACCGGGGAGCTGTTTTTT
v_gene: TRBV5-4; j_gene: TRBJ2-3; abundance: NA; d_gene: NA; CDR3aa: CASSPEAGLRTDTQYF; CDR3nt: TGTGCCAGCAGCCCCGAGGCGGGACTCCGCACAGATACGCAGTATTTT
v_gene: TRBV9; j_gene: TRBJ1-1; abundance: NA; d_gene: NA; CDR3aa: CASSVAPGNTEAFF; CDR3nt: TGTGCCAGCAGCGTAGCGCCGGGGAACACTGAAGCTTTCTTT
v_gene: TRBV19; j_gene: TRBJ2-2; abundance: NA; d_gene: TRBD2; CDR3aa: CASSVAGGAWELFF; CDR3nt: TGTGCCTCTTCCGTAGCGGGGGGGGCTTGGGAGCTGTTTTTT
v_gene: TRBV18; j_gene: TRBJ1-1; abundance: NA; d_gene: NA; CDR3aa: CASSPLQGDAFF; CDR3nt: TGTGCCAGCTCACCCTTACAGGGTGATGCTTTCTTT
v_gene: TRBV6-5; j_gene: TRBJ1-4; abundance: NA; d_gene: NA; CDR3aa: CASSYSGDRSEKLFF; CDR3nt: TGTGCCAGCAGTTACTCGGGCGACCGCTCTGAAAAACTGTTTTTT
v_gene: TRBV2; j_gene: TRBJ1-4; abundance: NA; d_gene: TRBD1; CDR3aa: CASNQDRANEKLFF; CDR3nt: TGTGCCAGCAACCAGGACAGGGCGAATGAAAAACTGTTTTTT
v_gene: TRBV5-4; j_gene: TRBJ2-5; abundance: NA; d_gene: TRBD1; CDR3aa: CASSRQGGETQYF; CDR3nt: TGTGCCAGCAGCCGACAGGGTGGTGAGACCCAGTACTTC
v_gene: TRBV19; j_gene: TRBJ1-2; abundance: NA; d_gene: NA; CDR3aa: CASSRRYGYTF; CDR3nt: TGTGCCAGTAGTAGGAGGTATGGCTACACCTTC
v_gene: TRBV7-3; j_gene: TRBJ1-4; abundance: NA; d_gene: TRBD1; CDR3aa: CASSLNGGTGYEKLFF; CDR3nt: TGTGCCAGCAGCTTAAATGGAGGGACAGGGTACGAAAAACTGTTTTTT
v_gene: TRBV7-6; j_gene: TRBJ2-5; abundance: NA; d_gene: NA; CDR3aa: CASSLRQETQYF; CDR3nt: TGTGCCAGCAGTTTACGTCAAGAGACCCAGTACTTC
v_gene: TRBV5-5; j_gene: TRBJ2-3; abundance: once; d_gene: NA; CDR3aa: CASSLADAGIADTQYF; CDR3nt: TGTGCCAGCAGCTTGGCCGATGCAGGTATCGCAGATACGCAGTATTTT
v_gene: TRBV7-2; j_gene: TRBJ1-3; abundance: NA; d_gene: TRBD1; CDR3aa: CASSLPRGTDSGNTIYF; CDR3nt: TGTGCCAGCAGCTTACCCAGGGGGACAGACTCTGGAAACACCATATATTTT
v_gene: TRBV19; j_gene: TRBJ2-3; abundance: NA; d_gene: TRBD2; CDR3aa: CASSDRDYQDTQYF; CDR3nt: TGTGCCAGTAGTGATCGGGACTACCAAGATACGCAGTATTTT
v_gene: TRBV4-3; j_gene: TRBJ2-7; abundance: NA; d_gene: TRBD2; CDR3aa: CASSQEGGCEQYF; CDR3nt: TGCGCCAGCAGCCAAGAGGGAGGGTGCGAGCAGTACTTC
v_gene: TRBV5-1; j_gene: TRBJ2-7; abundance: NA; d_gene: NA; CDR3aa: CASSPRILSYEQYF; CDR3nt: TGCGCCAGCAGCCCCAGGATCCTCTCCTACGAGCAGTACTTC
v_gene: TRBV19; j_gene: TRBJ1-4; abundance: NA; d_gene: NA; CDR3aa: CASSITAATNEKLFF; CDR3nt: TGTGCCAGTAGTATAACAGCAGCAACTAATGAAAAACTGTTTTTT
v_gene: TRBV11-2; j_gene: TRBJ1-6; abundance: NA; d_gene: NA; CDR3aa: CASSFQGGNSPLHF; CDR3nt: TGTGCCAGCAGCTTCCAGGGAGGTAATTCACCCCTCCACTTT
v_gene: TRBV6-5; j_gene: TRBJ2-7; abundance: NA; d_gene: TRBD2; CDR3aa: CASSYSDGLGEQYF; CDR3nt: TGTGCCAGCAGTTACTCGGACGGACTAGGCGAGCAGTACTTC
v_gene: TRBV5-1; j_gene: TRBJ2-3; abundance: NA; d_gene: NA; CDR3aa: CAVSLLGGSADTQYF; CDR3nt: TGCGCCGTGTCGCTGCTGGGGGGTTCGGCAGATACGCAGTATTTT
v_gene: TRBV18; j_gene: TRBJ1-3; abundance: many; d_gene: TRBD1; CDR3aa: CASSPLIAQQGVSGNTIYF; CDR3nt: TGTGCCAGCTCACCGCTCATTGCACAACAGGGGGTGTCTGGAAACACCATATATTTT
v_gene: TRBV7-2; j_gene: TRBJ1-6; abundance: few; d_gene: TRBD1; CDR3aa: CASSFLGQVSSPLHF; CDR3nt: TGTGCCAGCAGCTTCCTCGGACAGGTCTCTTCACCCCTCCACTTT
v_gene: TRBV5-1; j_gene: TRBJ1-4; abundance: once; d_gene: NA; CDR3aa: CASSQTETNEKLFF; CDR3nt: TGCGCCAGCAGTCAAACAGAAACTAATGAAAAACTGTTTTTT
v_gene: TRBV25-1; j_gene: TRBJ1-6; abundance: NA; d_gene: NA; CDR3aa: CASSEYGGSPLHF; CDR3nt: TGTGCCAGCAGTGAATATGGAGGTTCACCCCTCCACTTT
v_gene: TRBV11-2; j_gene: TRBJ1-2; abundance: NA; d_gene: TRBD1; CDR3aa: CASSFTGGSNYGYTF; CDR3nt: TGTGCCAGCAGCTTCACAGGGGGGTCTAACTATGGCTACACCTTC
v_gene: TRBV4-2; j_gene: TRBJ1-5; abundance: NA; d_gene: NA; CDR3aa: CASSQDQGQGSNQPQHF; CDR3nt: TGTGCCAGCAGCCAAGATCAAGGGCAGGGGAGCAATCAGCCCCAGCATTTT
v_gene: TRBV19; j_gene: TRBJ2-7; abundance: once; d_gene: NA; CDR3aa: CASSFRDKSYEQYF; CDR3nt: TGTGCCAGTAGTTTCCGGGACAAATCCTACGAGCAGTACTTC
v_gene: TRBV29-1; j_gene: TRBJ1-2; abundance: few; d_gene: TRBD1; CDR3aa: CSVSQGARSGYTF; CDR3nt: TGCAGCGTTTCACAGGGGGCCAGGAGCGGCTACACCTTC
v_gene: TRBV6-1; j_gene: TRBJ2-2; abundance: NA; d_gene: TRBD2; CDR3aa: CAGMGGEGTGELFF; CDR3nt: TGTGCCGGGATGGGGGGGGAGGGCACCGGGGAGCTGTTTTTT
v_gene: TRBV12-5; j_gene: TRBJ2-7; abundance: few; d_gene: NA; CDR3aa: CASGLYGGTGLRDEQYF; CDR3nt: TGTGCTAGTGGTTTGTACGGGGGTACGGGCCTTCGGGACGAGCAGTACTTC
v_gene: TRBV2; j_gene: TRBJ1-1; abundance: few; d_gene: NA; CDR3aa: CASKLSLTGATAFF; CDR3nt: TGTGCCAGCAAGCTAAGTTTGACAGGCGCTACAGCTTTCTTT
v_gene: TRBV10-3; j_gene: TRBJ1-1; abundance: NA; d_gene: NA; CDR3aa: CAISEGQLNTEAFF; CDR3nt: TGTGCCATCAGTGAGGGACAATTGAACACTGAAGCTTTCTTT
v_gene: TRBV14; j_gene: TRBJ2-7; abundance: few; d_gene: TRBD1; CDR3aa: CASSQGWAGGYEQYF; CDR3nt: TGTGCCAGCAGCCAAGGTTGGGCAGGGGGCTACGAGCAGTACTTC
v_gene: TRBV10-3; j_gene: TRBJ1-2; abundance: NA; d_gene: NA; CDR3aa: CAISNLREGYGYTF; CDR3nt: TGTGCCATCAGTAACCTCAGGGAGGGCTATGGCTACACCTTC
v_gene: TRBV4-1; j_gene: TRBJ1-6; abundance: few; d_gene: NA; CDR3aa: CASSQVRGSPWSPLHF; CDR3nt: TGCGCCAGCAGCCAAGTTAGGGGGTCCCCGTGGTCACCCCTCCACTTT
v_gene: TRBV9; j_gene: TRBJ1-2; abundance: NA; d_gene: NA; CDR3aa: CASSLLGSGGYTF; CDR3nt: TGTGCCAGCAGCCTTCTAGGATCCGGGGGCTACACCTTC
v_gene: TRBV21-1; j_gene: TRBJ1-5; abundance: NA; d_gene: NA; CDR3aa: CASSNTGNQPQHF; CDR3nt: TGTGCCAGCAGCAATACAGGGAATCAGCCCCAGCATTTT
v_gene: TRBV18; j_gene: TRBJ1-4; abundance: NA; d_gene: NA; CDR3aa: CASSPSLNEKLFF; CDR3nt: TGTGCCAGCTCACCAAGCCTAAATGAAAAACTGTTTTTT
v_gene: TRBV5-1; j_gene: TRBJ2-7; abundance: NA; d_gene: TRBD1; CDR3aa: CASSWGTAYEQYF; CDR3nt: TGCGCCAGCAGCTGGGGGACAGCCTACGAGCAGTACTTC
v_gene: TRBV15; j_gene: TRBJ2-2; abundance: NA; d_gene: NA; CDR3aa: CATSAPGGGFWTGELFF; CDR3nt: TGTGCCACCAGTGCCCCGGGGGGCGGATTTTGGACCGGGGAGCTGTTTTTT
v_gene: TRBV7-9; j_gene: TRBJ1-2; abundance: NA; d_gene: TRBD1; CDR3aa: CASSTGQVGNYGYTF; CDR3nt: TGTGCCAGCAGCACCGGACAGGTGGGAAACTATGGCTACACCTTC
v_gene: TRBV18; j_gene: TRBJ2-7; abundance: NA; d_gene: NA; CDR3aa: CASSPPSGSYEQYF; CDR3nt: TGTGCCAGCTCACCCCCGTCAGGCTCCTACGAGCAGTACTTC
v_gene: TRBV25-1; j_gene: TRBJ1-2; abundance: NA; d_gene: TRBD1; CDR3aa: CASSPGQGGSYTF; CDR3nt: TGTGCCAGCAGTCCGGGACAGGGAGGGAGCTACACCTTC